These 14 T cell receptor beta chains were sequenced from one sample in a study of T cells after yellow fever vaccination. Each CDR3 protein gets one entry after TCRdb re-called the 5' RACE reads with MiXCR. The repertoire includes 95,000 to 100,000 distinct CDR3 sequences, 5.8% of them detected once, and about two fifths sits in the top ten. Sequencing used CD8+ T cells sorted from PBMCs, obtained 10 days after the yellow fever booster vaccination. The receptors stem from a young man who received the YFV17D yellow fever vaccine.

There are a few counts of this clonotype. As DNA, the CDR3 is TGCAGTGCTAGAGTTCTAGCCAAAAACATTCAGTACTTC. Its protein product is CSARVLAKNIQYF. The chain joins TRBV20-1 to TRBJ2-4; D gene ambiguous. The V gene lost 1 base and the J gene lost 0 bases, with 4 bases spanning the gap. The CDR3 length is 13 residues. Germline-derived CDR1 and CDR2 are DFQATT and SNEGSKA (reference sequence).

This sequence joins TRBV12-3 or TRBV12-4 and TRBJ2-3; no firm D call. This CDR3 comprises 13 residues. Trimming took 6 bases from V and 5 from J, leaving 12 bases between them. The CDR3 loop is CASSSPSVDTQYF. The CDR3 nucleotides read TGTGCCAGCAGCTCCCCCTCCGTAGATACGCAGTATTTT.

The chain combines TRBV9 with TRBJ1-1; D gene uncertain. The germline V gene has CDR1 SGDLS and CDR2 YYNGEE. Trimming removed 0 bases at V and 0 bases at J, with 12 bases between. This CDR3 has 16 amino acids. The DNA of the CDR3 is TGTGCCAGCAGCGTAGGCCCCAGTATCTTGAACACTGAAGCTTTCTTT. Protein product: CASSVGPSILNTEAFF. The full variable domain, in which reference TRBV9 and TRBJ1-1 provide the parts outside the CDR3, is DSGVTQTPKHLITATGQRVTLRCSPRSGDLSVYWYQQSLDQGLQFLIQYYNGEERAKGNILERFSAQQFPDLHSELNLSSLELGDSALYFCASSVGPSILNTEAFFGQGTRLTVV.

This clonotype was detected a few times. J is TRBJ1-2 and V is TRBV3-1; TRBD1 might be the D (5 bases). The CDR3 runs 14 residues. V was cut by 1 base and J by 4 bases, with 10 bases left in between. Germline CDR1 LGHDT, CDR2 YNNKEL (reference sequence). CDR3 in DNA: TGTGCCAGCAGCCAAGTGGGGGGAACCTATGGCTACACCTTC. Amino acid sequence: CASSQVGGTYGYTF.

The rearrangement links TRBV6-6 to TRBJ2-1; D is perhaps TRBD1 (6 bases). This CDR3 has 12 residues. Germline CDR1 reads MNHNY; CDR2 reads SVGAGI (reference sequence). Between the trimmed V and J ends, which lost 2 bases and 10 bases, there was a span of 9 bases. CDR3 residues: CASSYVGTEQFF. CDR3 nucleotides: TGTGCCAGCAGTTACGTAGGGACAGAGCAGTTCTTC.

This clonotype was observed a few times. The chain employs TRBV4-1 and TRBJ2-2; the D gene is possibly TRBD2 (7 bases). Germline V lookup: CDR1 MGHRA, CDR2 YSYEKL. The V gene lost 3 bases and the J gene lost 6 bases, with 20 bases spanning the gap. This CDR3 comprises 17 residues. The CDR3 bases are TGCGCCAGCAGCCAGATCCGAGGGGGGGCCCCTCCCGGGGAGCTGTTTTTT. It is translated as CASSQIRGGAPPGELFF.

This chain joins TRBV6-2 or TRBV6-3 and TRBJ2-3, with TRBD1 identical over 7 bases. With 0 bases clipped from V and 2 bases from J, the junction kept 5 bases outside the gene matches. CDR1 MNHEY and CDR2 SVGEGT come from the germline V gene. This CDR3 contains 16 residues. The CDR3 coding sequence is TGTGCCAGCAGTTACTCGGGGACAGAAGCCACAGATACGCAGTATTTT. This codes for CASSYSGTEATDTQYF.

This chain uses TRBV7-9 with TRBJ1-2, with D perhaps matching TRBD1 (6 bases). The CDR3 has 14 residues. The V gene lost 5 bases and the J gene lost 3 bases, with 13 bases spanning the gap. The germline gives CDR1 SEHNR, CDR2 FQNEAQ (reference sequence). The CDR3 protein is CASSLRGADYGYTF. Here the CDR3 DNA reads TGTGCCAGCAGCCTAAGGGGGGCAGACTATGGCTACACCTTC.

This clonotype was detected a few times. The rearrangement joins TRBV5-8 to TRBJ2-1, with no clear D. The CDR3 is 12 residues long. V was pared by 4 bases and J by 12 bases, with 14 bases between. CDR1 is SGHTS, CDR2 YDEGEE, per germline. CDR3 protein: CASSLDGPGQFF. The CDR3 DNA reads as TGTGCCAGCAGCCTAGACGGGCCCGGGCAGTTCTTC.

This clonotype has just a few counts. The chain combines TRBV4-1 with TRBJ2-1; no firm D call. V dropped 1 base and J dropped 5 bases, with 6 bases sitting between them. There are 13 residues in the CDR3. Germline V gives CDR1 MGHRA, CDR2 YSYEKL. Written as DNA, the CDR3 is TGCGCCAGCAGCCAAGTCCAAGACAATGAGCAGTTCTTC. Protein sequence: CASSQVQDNEQFF.

The CDR3 reads CASSQTGTGYTGELFF. The CDR3 DNA reads as TGTGCCAGCAGCCAAACCGGGACAGGGTACACCGGGGAGCTGTTTTTT. V and J are TRBV14 and TRBJ2-2; TRBD1 agrees at 9 bases. With 2 bases clipped from V and 3 bases from J, the junction kept 4 bases outside the gene matches. This CDR3 has 16 amino acids. Germline V gives CDR1 SGHDN, CDR2 FVKESK. The full variable domain, with the rest looked up from reference TRBV14 and TRBJ2-2, is EAGVTQFPSHSVIEKGQTVTLRCDPISGHDNLYWYRRVMGKEIKFLLHFVKESKQDESGMPNNRFLAERTGGTYSTLKVQPAELEDSGVYFCASSQTGTGYTGELFFGEGSRLTVL.

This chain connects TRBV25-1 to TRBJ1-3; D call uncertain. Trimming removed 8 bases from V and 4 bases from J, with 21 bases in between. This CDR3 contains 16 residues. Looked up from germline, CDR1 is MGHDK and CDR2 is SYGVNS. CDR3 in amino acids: CASSRASPRRGNTIYF. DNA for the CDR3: TGTGCCAGCTCTAGGGCGAGCCCCAGGCGGGGAAACACCATATATTTT.

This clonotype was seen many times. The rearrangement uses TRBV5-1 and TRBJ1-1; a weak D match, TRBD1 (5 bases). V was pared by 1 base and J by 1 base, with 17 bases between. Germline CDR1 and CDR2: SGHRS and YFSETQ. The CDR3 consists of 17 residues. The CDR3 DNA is TGCGCCAGCAGCTTGTCTTCCCACACGGGGGGGAACACTGAAGCTTTCTTT. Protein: CASSLSSHTGGNTEAFF. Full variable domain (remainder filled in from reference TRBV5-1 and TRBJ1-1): KAGVTQTPRYLIKTRGQQVTLSCSPISGHRSVSWYQQTPGQGLQFLFEYFSETQRNKGNFPGRFSGRQFSNSRSEMNVSTLELGDSALYLCASSLSSHTGGNTEAFFGQGTRLTVV.

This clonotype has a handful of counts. CDR3 sequence reads: CASSHFGRDKAYEQYF. CDR3 bases: TGTGCCAGCAGCCACTTCGGCAGGGATAAGGCCTACGAGCAGTACTTC. The gene calls are TRBV7-9 and TRBJ2-7, with D perhaps matching TRBD1 (5 bases). CDR1 and CDR2 (germline): SEHNR, FQNEAQ (reference sequence). This CDR3 spans 16 amino acids. V lost 5 bases, J lost 2 bases, and 19 bases lay in between.